The rows below give T cell receptor beta chains drawn from one sample of a study of blood T cell repertoires in COVID-19. Here immunoSEQ multiplex PCR was the method, and the copy in TCRdb shows in-frame clones only, minus some. The table has a few hundred thousand clones, 81% seen once. Sequencing was performed on PBMCs or T cells enriched from blood (not recorded which). These receptor sequences come from a middle-aged man who had recovered from COVID-19. Each CDR3 is given with its conserved first and last residue. D genes are given only for firm matches. Clone sizes are given selectively: once, few, many, or a class where the clone is expanded.

TGTGCCAGTAGATCGAGGGAAGTAGACAAAGGCTACACCTTC	CASRSREVDKGYTF	14	NA	NA	TRBV19	TRBJ1-2
TGCGCCAGCAGCTTGGGACTAGCGGGAGGCCACAATGAGCAGTTCTTC	CASSLGLAGGHNEQFF	16	TRBD2	NA	TRBV5-1	TRBJ2-1
TGTGCCAGCAGCTTAGAATCGGGGACTAGCATTAATGAGCAGTTCTTC	CASSLESGTSINEQFF	16	TRBD2	NA	TRBV11-2	TRBJ2-1
TGTGCCAGCAGCTTAGGCTCAGCTAACTATGGCTACACCTTC	CASSLGSANYGYTF	14	NA	few	TRBV7-9	TRBJ1-2
TGTGCCAGCAGCCAACGGCCCCGGGGCTATGGCTACACCTTC	CASSQRPRGYGYTF	14	NA	NA	TRBV7-3	TRBJ1-2
TGTGCCAGCAGTCCACGGGGACAGGGGTATGGCTACACCTTC	CASSPRGQGYGYTF	14	TRBD1	few	TRBV6-2/TRBV6-3	TRBJ1-2
TGCGCCAGCAGCTTTATCGGGGGAGGAGGCACTGAAGCTTTCTTT	CASSFIGGGGTEAFF	15	NA	NA	TRBV5-1	TRBJ1-1
TGTGCCAGCAGCTTACTAGCGGGAGGTAAAGATACGCAGTATTTT	CASSLLAGGKDTQYF	15	TRBD2	NA	TRBV7-9	TRBJ2-3
TGTGCCAGCAGCCCTAGCGGGGTTTACAATGAGCAGTTCTTC	CASSPSGVYNEQFF	14	TRBD2	NA	TRBV5-5	TRBJ2-1
TGTGCCAGCAGCTATCAGGGTTCTGGGGCTTTCTTT	CASSYQGSGAFF	12	NA	NA	TRBV5-4	TRBJ1-1
TGTGCCAGCAGCTCCCGACTAGCGGGGGGCCCTTCTCGCACAGATACGCAGTATTTT	CASSSRLAGGPSRTDTQYF	19	TRBD2	NA	TRBV7-3	TRBJ2-3
TGTGCCAGCAGCCCGCCAACAGGGGCGGTCGGGGAGCTGTTTTTT	CASSPPTGAVGELFF	15	TRBD1	NA	TRBV9	TRBJ2-2
TGTGCCAGTAGTAAGGCCGGCAGGGGCCGAACCTACAATGAGCAGTTCTTC	CASSKAGRGRTYNEQFF	17	NA	NA	TRBV19	TRBJ2-1
TGTGCCAGCAGTTCAGCGGGAGCCGGAGAGACCCAGTACTTC	CASSSAGAGETQYF	14	TRBD2	NA	TRBV11-2	TRBJ2-5